The entry below gives a single T cell receptor beta chain sequence along with its context. This CDR3 is built from 18 residues. The V gene end was trimmed by 0 bases and the J gene end by 2 bases; junction bases not matched to a gene: 6. The germline CDR1 and CDR2 sequences are PRHDT and FYEKMQ (reference sequence). The sample comes from a study of Ad26.COV2.S vaccination and SARS-CoV-2 variants. As for the study in general: Once or twice, 56 days apart, Ad26.COV2.S was delivered intramuscularly.

Data came from immunoSEQ multiplex PCR; TCRdb stores just in-frame clones and leaves some out. The data contain hundreds of thousands of clones, about 90% of them singletons. As to treatment: 19 received Ad26.COV2.S at low or high dose, single or two shots; 5 received placebo; per-sample allocation not given. Sampling was done on day 63 after the first vaccine or placebo injection. The material sequenced was peripheral blood, taken in a trial of Ad26.COV2.S vaccine versus placebo. The chain carries TRBV13 and TRBJ2-1, with TRBD2 matching 11 bases. The source is a person aged 18-60 years who received the Ad26.COV2.S COVID-19 vaccine or a placebo. As DNA, the CDR3 is TGTGCCAGCAGCTTAGGGTCTAGCGGGGGGCACCCCTACAATGAGCAGTTCTTC. Its protein is CASSLGSSGGHPYNEQFF. The complete variable domain, with remaining parts taken from reference TRBV13 and TRBJ2-1, reads AAGVIQSPRHLIKEKRETATLKCYPIPRHDTVYWYQQGPGQDPQFLISFYEKMQSDKGSIPDRFSAQQFSDYHSELNMSSLELGDSALYFCASSLGSSGGHPYNEQFFGPGTRLTVL.